This is a list of T cell receptor beta chains from one sample in a study of T cell responses to AZD1222 COVID-19 vaccine. Only in-frame clones appear in the TCRdb table, and some are missing; sequencing was by immunoSEQ multiplex PCR. The sample lists around 100,000 clones; about 87% were seen once. This material consisted of peripheral blood, taken on day 0 of AZD1222 vaccination. The receptors originated from an adult in good health. Both conserved end residues are part of each CDR3. A D gene is named only where the DNA matches it firmly. Only some rows state a clone size, as once, few, many or a class for expanded clones.

J,V,size,D,CDR3,DNA
TRBJ2-3,TRBV5-1,once,TRBD2,CASSYSGGRASTDTQYF,TGCGCCAGCAGCTACTCCGGCGGGAGGGCTAGCACAGATACGCAGTATTTT
TRBJ2-1,TRBV3-1/TRBV3-2,NA,NA,CASSHLSLAGGSNEQFF,TGTGCCAGCAGCCACCTCTCACTAGCAGGGGGGAGTAATGAGCAGTTCTTC
TRBJ1-2,TRBV5-1,NA,NA,CASSLDVGGYGYTF,TGCGCCAGCAGCTTGGACGTTGGAGGCTATGGCTACACCTTC
TRBJ2-7,TRBV19,NA,TRBD2,CASSIVGAGVAYEQYF,TGTGCCAGTAGTATAGTAGGAGCGGGGGTAGCCTACGAGCAGTACTTC
TRBJ2-7,TRBV5-1,NA,NA,CASSPGLLVYEQYF,TGCGCCAGCAGCCCGGGACTCCTCGTCTACGAGCAGTACTTC
TRBJ1-4,TRBV4-2,NA,NA,CASSQGVATNEKLFF,TGTGCCAGCAGCCAAGGGGTAGCAACTAATGAAAAACTGTTTTTT
TRBJ1-2,TRBV5-8,NA,NA,CASSLFTGGGYTF,TGTGCCAGCAGCTTGTTTACGGGTGGTGGCTACACCTTC
TRBJ1-2,TRBV18,NA,TRBD1,CASSPRTGRANYGYTF,TGTGCCAGCTCACCACGGACAGGGAGGGCCAACTATGGCTACACCTTC
TRBJ2-2,TRBV28,once,TRBD2,CASSAPGGAGTGELFF,TGTGCCAGCAGTGCCCCGGGGGGGGCTGGCACCGGGGAGCTGTTTTTT
TRBJ2-3,TRBV6-6,NA,NA,CASSYGQISTDTQYF,TGTGCCAGCAGTTACGGGCAAATTAGCACAGATACGCAGTATTTT
TRBJ1-6,TRBV20-1,many,NA,CSASSAANYNSPLHF,TGCAGTGCTAGTTCGGCGGCGAACTATAATTCACCCCTCCACTTT
TRBJ2-3,TRBV10-3,medium-sized,NA,CAISESPGEGTDTQYF,TGTGCCATCAGTGAGTCTCCGGGGGAAGGCACAGATACGCAGTATTTT
TRBJ1-2,TRBV29-1,NA,TRBD1,CSARVRDREVGYTF,TGCAGCGCCCGTGTCCGAGACAGGGAAGTTGGCTACACCTTC
TRBJ2-5,TRBV24-1,NA,TRBD2,CATSIAGVQETQYF,TGTGCCACCAGTATCGCGGGGGTACAAGAGACCCAGTACTTC
TRBJ2-7,TRBV30,NA,NA,CAWQSSVGYEQYF,TGTGCCTGGCAAAGTAGCGTCGGATACGAGCAGTACTTC
TRBJ1-1,TRBV25-1,NA,NA,CASSERGTEAFF,TGTGCCAGCAGTGAACGGGGGACTGAAGCTTTCTTT
TRBJ2-3,TRBV6-4,NA,NA,CASSDSNELYTQYF,TGTGCCAGCAGTGACAGTAACGAACTCTATACGCAGTATTTT
TRBJ2-7,TRBV3-1/TRBV3-2,NA,NA,CASSRGRYEQYF,TGTGCCAGCAGCCGTGGGAGGTACGAGCAGTACTTC
TRBJ1-1,TRBV3-1/TRBV3-2,NA,TRBD1,CASTGGILNTEAFF,TGTGCCAGCACAGGGGGTATTTTAAACACTGAAGCTTTCTTT
TRBJ2-7,TRBV7-9,few,TRBD1,CASSLASSNDRDYEQYF,TGTGCCAGCAGCTTAGCGTCTTCCAATGACAGGGACTACGAGCAGTACTTC
TRBJ2-3,TRBV7-6,NA,NA,CASSLGVQDTDTQYF,TGTGCCAGCAGCTTAGGGGTTCAGGATACAGATACGCAGTATTTT
TRBJ1-1,TRBV30,NA,NA,CAWSAGGRREAFF,TGTGCCTGGAGTGCTGGGGGTAGGAGGGAAGCTTTCTTT
TRBJ1-3,TRBV30,NA,NA,CAWTGVSGNTIYF,TGTGCCTGGACAGGGGTTTCTGGAAACACCATATATTTT
TRBJ2-4,TRBV12-3/TRBV12-4,NA,NA,CASSWTRGDIQYF,TGTGCCAGCAGTTGGACTAGGGGGGACATTCAGTACTTC
TRBJ2-1,TRBV7-9,NA,NA,CASSPDGTYNYNEQFF,TGTGCCAGCAGCCCCGACGGGACTTATAACTACAATGAGCAGTTCTTC
TRBJ2-3,TRBV5-1,NA,NA,CASSLGTITSTDTQYF,TGCGCCAGCAGCTTGGGGACTATAACTAGCACAGATACGCAGTATTTT
TRBJ2-1,TRBV3-1/TRBV3-2,NA,NA,CASFAGNEQFF,TGTGCCAGCTTTGCGGGGAATGAGCAGTTCTTC
TRBJ1-1,TRBV7-6,NA,NA,CASSPRQDTEAFF,TGTGCCAGCAGCCCGAGACAGGACACTGAAGCTTTCTTT
TRBJ1-2,TRBV27,NA,TRBD1,CASSWGQNYGYTF,TGTGCCAGCAGTTGGGGACAGAACTATGGCTACACCTTC
TRBJ2-7,TRBV5-6,NA,NA,CASSLRASLSYEQYF,TGTGCCAGCAGCTTGCGGGCCTCCCTCTCCTACGAGCAGTACTTC
TRBJ2-1,TRBV10-1,NA,TRBD1,CASTPIRQGVDNEQFF,TGCGCCAGCACCCCTATTCGACAGGGGGTCGACAATGAGCAGTTCTTC
TRBJ1-4,TRBV9,NA,NA,CASSVVGGKLFF,TGTGCCAGCAGCGTAGTAGGGGGAAAACTGTTTTTT
TRBJ1-6,TRBV5-4,NA,NA,CASSVGTTAQNSPLHF,TGTGCCAGCAGCGTAGGCACTACAGCTCAGAATTCACCCCTCCACTTT
TRBJ1-3,TRBV5-4,NA,NA,CASSLSRAAGNTIYF,TGTGCCAGCAGCTTGAGTAGGGCAGCTGGAAACACCATATATTTT
TRBJ2-5,TRBV19,NA,TRBD2,CASKLTLAGGKQETQYF,TGTGCCAGTAAGCTCACATTAGCGGGAGGCAAACAAGAGACCCAGTACTTC
TRBJ1-5,TRBV3-1/TRBV3-2,NA,NA,CASSQVSGTNQPQHF,TGTGCCAGCAGCCAAGTCTCAGGGACCAATCAGCCCCAGCATTTT
TRBJ1-1,TRBV30,once,NA,CAWEQDRNTEAFF,TGTGCCTGGGAGCAGGACAGGAACACTGAAGCTTTCTTT
TRBJ2-7,TRBV4-2,NA,TRBD2,CASSQVRPGGSTYEQYF,TGTGCCAGCAGCCAAGTGAGGCCCGGCGGGAGTACATACGAGCAGTACTTC
TRBJ1-3,TRBV19,NA,TRBD1,CASSNPGQIGNTIYF,TGTGCCAGTAGCAATCCGGGACAGATTGGAAACACCATATATTTT
TRBJ1-5,TRBV19,NA,NA,CASSLARGQPQHF,TGTGCCAGTAGCTTAGCGAGGGGGCAGCCCCAGCATTTT
TRBJ2-7,TRBV5-1,once,TRBD2,CASSFGGADEQYF,TGCGCCAGCAGCTTCGGGGGGGCTGATGAGCAGTACTTC
TRBJ2-3,TRBV2,NA,TRBD2,CASRGGLASTDTQYF,TGTGCCAGCAGGGGGGGACTAGCCAGCACAGATACGCAGTATTTT
TRBJ2-7,TRBV5-6,NA,TRBD2,CASSLGGLDLAEQYF,TGTGCCAGCAGCTTGGGAGGACTAGATTTGGCCGAGCAGTACTTC
TRBJ2-2,TRBV5-1,NA,NA,CASSGGETGELFF,TGCGCCAGCAGCGGCGGGGAGACCGGGGAGCTGTTTTTT
TRBJ1-1,TRBV6-5,NA,NA,CASSYWGRANTEAFF,TGTGCCAGCAGTTACTGGGGGCGCGCGAACACTGAAGCTTTCTTT
TRBJ1-3,TRBV27,NA,NA,CASSFGRGGNTIYF,TGTGCCAGCAGCTTCGGAAGGGGAGGAAACACCATATATTTT
TRBJ2-5,TRBV5-1,NA,TRBD2,CASSLRLAGDPQETQYF,TGCGCCAGCAGCTTGAGACTAGCGGGAGACCCACAGGAGACCCAGTACTTC
TRBJ2-7,TRBV19,NA,TRBD1,CASSLWQGAYEQYF,TGTGCCAGTAGTTTATGGCAGGGGGCATACGAGCAGTACTTC
TRBJ1-4,TRBV28,NA,NA,CASSFSLRERHSEREKLFF,TGTGCCAGCAGTTTTAGTCTCAGGGAGAGGCACTCTGAGAGGGAAAAACTGTTTTTT
TRBJ2-1,TRBV7-3,NA,TRBD2,CASRSAGGSFNEQFF,TGTGCCAGCCGTTCGGCGGGAGGGTCCTTCAATGAGCAGTTCTTC
TRBJ2-7,TRBV5-8,NA,NA,CASSLHRVMAYEQYF,TGTGCCAGCAGCTTGCACAGGGTTATGGCCTACGAGCAGTACTTC
TRBJ1-3,TRBV6-5,NA,NA,CASSLTRLGGNTIYF,TGTGCCAGCAGTTTAACAAGACTTGGAGGAAACACCATATATTTT
TRBJ2-1,TRBV6-2/TRBV6-3,NA,NA,CASSYPSYEQFF,TGTGCCAGCAGTTACCCTAGTTATGAGCAGTTCTTC